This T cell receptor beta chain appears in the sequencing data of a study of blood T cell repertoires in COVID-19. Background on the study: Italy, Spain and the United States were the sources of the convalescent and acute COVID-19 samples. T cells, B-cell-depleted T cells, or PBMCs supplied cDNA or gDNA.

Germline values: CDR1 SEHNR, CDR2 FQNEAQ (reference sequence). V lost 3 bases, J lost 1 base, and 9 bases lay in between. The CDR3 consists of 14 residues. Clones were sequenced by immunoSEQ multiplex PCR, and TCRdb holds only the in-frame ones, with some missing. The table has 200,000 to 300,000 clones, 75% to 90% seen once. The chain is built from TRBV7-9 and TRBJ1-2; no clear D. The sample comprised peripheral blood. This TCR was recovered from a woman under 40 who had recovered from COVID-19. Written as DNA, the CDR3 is TGTGCCAGCAGCTTTTCGAGGCTTAACTATGGCTACACCTTC. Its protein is CASSFSRLNYGYTF.